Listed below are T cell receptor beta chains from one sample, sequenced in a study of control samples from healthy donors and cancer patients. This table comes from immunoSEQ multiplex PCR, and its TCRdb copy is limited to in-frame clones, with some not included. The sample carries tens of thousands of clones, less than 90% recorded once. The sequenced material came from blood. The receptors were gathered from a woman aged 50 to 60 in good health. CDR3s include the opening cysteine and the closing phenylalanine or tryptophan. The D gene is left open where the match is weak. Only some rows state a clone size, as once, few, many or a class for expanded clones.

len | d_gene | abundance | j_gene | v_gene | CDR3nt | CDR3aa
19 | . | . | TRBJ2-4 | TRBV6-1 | TGTGCCAGCAGTGAAGCGGGTGGGCCGTTCCGGTCGAACGAAAACATTCAGTACTTC | CASSEAGGPFRSNENIQYF
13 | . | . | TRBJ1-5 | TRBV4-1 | TGCGCCAGCAGCCAAGATAGCAATCAGCCCCAGCATTTT | CASSQDSNQPQHF
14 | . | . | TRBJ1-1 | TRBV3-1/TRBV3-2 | TGTGCCAGCAGCAACCGGGACCGACGGACTGAAGCTTTCTTT | CASSNRDRRTEAFF
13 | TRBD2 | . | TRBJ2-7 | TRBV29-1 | TGCAGCGTTGAAGGGACTAGCGTCAACGAGCAGTACTTC | CSVEGTSVNEQYF
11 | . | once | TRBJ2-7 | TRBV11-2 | TGTGCCAGCAGCTCCGCCTACGAGCAGTACTTC | CASSSAYEQYF
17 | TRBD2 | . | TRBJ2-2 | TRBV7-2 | TGTGCCAGCAGCTTATGGGGCGGGAGGTCGAACACCGGGGAGCTGTTTTTT | CASSLWGGRSNTGELFF
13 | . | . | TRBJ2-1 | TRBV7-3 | TGTGCCAGCAGCCTTTATACCAACAATGAGCAGTTCTTC | CASSLYTNNEQFF
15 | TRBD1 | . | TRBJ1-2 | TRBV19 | TGTGCCAGAGGGGGCTGGGACTCCAAGAACTATGGCTACACCTTC | CARGGWDSKNYGYTF
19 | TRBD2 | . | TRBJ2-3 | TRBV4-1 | TGCGCCAGCAGCCAAGAGGCCCCGGGACTAGCGGGAGGTAAAGATACGCAGTATTTT | CASSQEAPGLAGGKDTQYF
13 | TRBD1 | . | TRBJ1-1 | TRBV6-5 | TGTGCCAGCAGTTACGCCGGACAGGGAAAAGCTTTCTTT | CASSYAGQGKAFF
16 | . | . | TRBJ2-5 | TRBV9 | TGTGCCAGCAGCGTAGATCCCTCGGGCTCTCGAGAGACCCAGTACTTC | CASSVDPSGSRETQYF